This T cell receptor beta chain was captured by sequencing in a study of T cell changes during pregnancy in multiple sclerosis. TCRdb's table, derived via immunoSEQ multiplex PCR, lists solely in-frame clones and lacks some. The data hold around 50,000 clones, with around 87% observed a single time. The V gene lost 2 bases and the J gene lost 10 bases, with 14 bases spanning the gap. This CDR3 has 13 residues. Germline CDR1 and CDR2: MNHNS and SASEGT. The chain carries TRBV6-1 and TRBJ1-2; D uncertain. The sequence derives from a human donor whose cells served as feeder cells for cultures in a pregnancy study. Source material: peripheral blood from another person, used as feeder cells. In DNA, the CDR3 is TGTGCCAGCAGTGAAATCTTTATGGGATACTACACCTTC. As protein: CASSEIFMGYYTF.